A selection of T cell receptor beta chains follows, all from one sample in a study of blood T cell repertoires in COVID-19. Some clones are missing from TCRdb's copy, which holds only in-frame ones; the method was immunoSEQ multiplex PCR. The sample carries tens of thousands of clones, roughly four fifths recorded once. What was sequenced was peripheral blood. The source of these receptors is a woman aged 60 to 75 with acute or convalescent COVID-19. The CDR3 runs from the conserved cysteine through the conserved F or W. D genes are given only for firm matches. A clone size is listed for some rows: how often the clone was seen (once, few, many), or a class if it is expanded.

abundance	d_gene	v_gene	j_gene	CDR3aa	CDR3nt
once	TRBD1	TRBV29-1	TRBJ1-1	CSVDHRGKQSAFF	TGCAGCGTTGATCACAGGGGGAAGCAAAGTGCTTTCTTT
NA	NA	TRBV5-1	TRBJ1-2	CASSLNRYGYTF	TGCGCCAGCAGCTTGAACAGATATGGCTACACCTTC
NA	TRBD2	TRBV5-1	TRBJ2-5	CASSLGGAGTSGETQYF	TGCGCCAGCAGCTTGGGCGGAGCTGGGACTAGCGGTGAGACCCAGTACTTC
NA	NA	TRBV7-8	TRBJ1-2	CASSWTVNYGYTF	TGTGCCAGCAGCTGGACAGTGAACTATGGCTACACCTTC
once	NA	TRBV29-1	TRBJ1-5	CSVADSLNQPQHF	TGCAGCGTGGCGGACAGCCTCAATCAGCCCCAGCATTTT
NA	NA	TRBV19	TRBJ1-5	CASSHGDINQPQHF	TGTGCCAGTAGTCACGGGGATATCAATCAGCCCCAGCATTTT
NA	NA	TRBV4-1	TRBJ1-1	CASSQPRRGNTEAFF	TGCGCCAGCAGCCAACCCCGTCGGGGGAACACTGAAGCTTTCTTT
NA	NA	TRBV5-5	TRBJ1-3	CASSFFQGSGNTIYF	TGTGCCAGCAGCTTTTTTCAGGGATCAGGAAACACCATATATTTT
NA	TRBD1	TRBV28	TRBJ2-1	CASKAGTDYNEQFF	TGTGCCAGCAAAGCCGGGACAGACTACAATGAGCAGTTCTTC
NA	NA	TRBV7-6	TRBJ2-3	CASSLATSTGGDTQYF	TGTGCCAGCAGCTTAGCCACTAGCACCGGCGGAGATACGCAGTATTTT
NA	NA	TRBV3-1/TRBV3-2	TRBJ2-7	CASSPQTPREQYF	TGTGCCAGCAGCCCTCAGACCCCGCGGGAGCAGTACTTC
NA	NA	TRBV5-6	TRBJ1-2	CASSLTSNYGYTF	TGTGCCAGCAGCCTGACATCTAACTATGGCTACACCTTC
NA	NA	TRBV5-1	TRBJ2-5	CASSPEARGTQYF	TGCGCCAGCAGCCCAGAAGCACGAGGGACCCAGTACTTC
once	NA	TRBV29-1	TRBJ1-1	CSVIQGLVANTEAFF	TGCAGCGTAATCCAGGGTCTAGTCGCGAACACTGAAGCTTTCTTT
NA	TRBD1	TRBV11-2	TRBJ1-4	CASSLVGATGAQEKLFF	TGTGCCAGCAGCTTAGTTGGGGCGACAGGGGCACAGGAAAAACTGTTTTTT
NA	TRBD2	TRBV24-1	TRBJ2-7	CATGGGNSYEQYF	TGTGCCACCGGCGGGGGAAACTCCTACGAGCAGTACTTC
NA	TRBD1	TRBV2	TRBJ1-1	CASSWDRNTEAFF	TGTGCCAGCAGCTGGGACAGGAACACTGAAGCTTTCTTT
NA	TRBD1	TRBV19	TRBJ1-2	CASRATGGGHYGYTF	TGTGCCAGTAGAGCCACAGGGGGAGGTCACTATGGCTACACCTTC
NA	NA	TRBV9	TRBJ1-1	CASSVDVNTEAFF	TGTGCCAGCAGCGTAGATGTAAACACTGAAGCTTTCTTT
many	NA	TRBV2	TRBJ1-6	CASSETKGALHF	TGTGCCAGCAGCGAGACAAAGGGAGCCCTCCACTTT
NA	NA	TRBV5-8	TRBJ2-7	CASNPQGSLYEQYF	TGTGCCAGCAACCCACAGGGTTCGTTGTACGAGCAGTACTTC
NA	NA	TRBV18	TRBJ1-4	CASSLQAGTHEKLFF	TGTGCCAGCTCACTTCAAGCCGGGACACATGAAAAACTGTTTTTT
NA	NA	TRBV19	TRBJ1-5	CASSMRNQPQHF	TGTGCCAGTAGTATGCGGAATCAGCCCCAGCATTTT
NA	NA	TRBV4-1	TRBJ1-6	CASSQGQVVNSPLHF	TGCGCCAGCAGCCAAGGACAGGTCGTTAATTCACCCCTCCACTTT
NA	NA	TRBV6-6	TRBJ1-2	CASSSTGDYGYTF	TGTGCCAGCAGTTCGACAGGAGATTATGGCTACACCTTC
few	NA	TRBV9	TRBJ1-3	CASSVSLRGEGNTIYF	TGTGCCAGCAGCGTAAGCCTCCGGGGAGAGGGAAACACCATATATTTT
NA	NA	TRBV4-1	TRBJ2-1	CASSQDYQSYNEQFF	TGCGCCAGCAGCCAAGATTACCAGTCTTACAATGAGCAGTTCTTC
NA	TRBD1	TRBV2	TRBJ2-1	CASSEGTGGGVMNEQFF	TGTGCCAGCAGTGAAGGGACAGGGGGTGGAGTAATGAATGAGCAGTTCTTC
NA	TRBD1	TRBV7-2	TRBJ1-4	CASSLADRANEKLFF	TGTGCCAGCAGCTTAGCGGACAGGGCTAATGAAAAACTGTTTTTT
NA	NA	TRBV5-5	TRBJ1-3	CASSRDWGLSGNTIYF	TGTGCCAGCAGCCGCGATTGGGGCTTATCTGGAAACACCATATATTTT
once	TRBD1	TRBV15	TRBJ2-7	CATSRIIGTAKSDYEQYF	TGTGCCACCAGCAGGATCATAGGGACAGCGAAGTCGGACTACGAGCAGTACTTC
NA	TRBD1	TRBV2	TRBJ2-1	CASRQGWNEQFF	TGTGCCAGCAGACAGGGGTGGAATGAGCAGTTCTTC
NA	TRBD2	TRBV19	TRBJ2-1	CASSTTSGGLYNEQFF	TGTGCCAGTAGTACCACTAGCGGGGGGCTATACAATGAGCAGTTCTTC
NA	TRBD1	TRBV28	TRBJ1-6	CATGAGYNSPLHF	TGTGCAACAGGGGCAGGTTACAATTCACCCCTCCACTTT
NA	NA	TRBV5-1	TRBJ1-1	CASSGQGRGSEAFF	TGCGCCAGCAGCGGCCAGGGGCGCGGTTCTGAAGCTTTCTTT
NA	TRBD2	TRBV7-8	TRBJ2-1	CASSYQAGPYNEQFF	TGTGCCAGCAGCTACCAAGCGGGACCTTACAATGAGCAGTTCTTC
NA	NA	TRBV10-2	TRBJ2-7	CASSEGGSYEQYF	TGCGCCAGCAGTGAAGGCGGCTCCTACGAGCAGTACTTC
NA	NA	TRBV29-1	TRBJ2-2	CSVIRDSNTGELFF	TGCAGCGTTATCCGGGACTCGAACACCGGGGAGCTGTTTTTT
NA	TRBD1	TRBV4-1	TRBJ2-2	CASSQASWAGTGTGELFF	TGCGCCAGCAGCCAAGCGAGCTGGGCAGGGACAGGCACCGGGGAGCTGTTTTTT
NA	TRBD2	TRBV19	TRBJ2-7	CASSFNNRDGGYEQYF	TGTGCCAGTAGTTTCAACAACCGGGACGGGGGGTACGAGCAGTACTTC
NA	NA	TRBV21-1	TRBJ1-1	CASSKEGGRTEAFF	TGTGCCAGCAGCAAAGAAGGGGGCCGGACTGAAGCTTTCTTT
NA	NA	TRBV7-8	TRBJ2-3	CASSLRGLTDTQYF	TGTGCCAGCAGCTTACGGGGACTTACAGATACGCAGTATTTT
NA	TRBD1	TRBV29-1	TRBJ1-4	CSVGQEDEKLFF	TGCAGCGTGGGACAGGAGGATGAAAAACTGTTTTTT
NA	NA	TRBV5-5	TRBJ2-5	CASSFGGAVQETQYF	TGTGCCAGCAGCTTTGGGGGGGCAGTCCAAGAGACCCAGTACTTC
once	NA	TRBV6-4	TRBJ1-2	CASSPTSRQGGSGYTF	TGTGCCAGCAGTCCAACGAGTAGGCAAGGAGGGTCGGGCTACACCTTC
NA	TRBD1	TRBV18	TRBJ1-1	CASSPETGRNTEAFF	TGTGCCAGCTCACCCGAGACAGGGAGGAACACTGAAGCTTTCTTT
NA	TRBD1	TRBV6-5	TRBJ1-1	CASSSSYRGLTEAFF	TGTGCCAGCAGTAGCAGTTACAGGGGGCTCACTGAAGCTTTCTTT
once	NA	TRBV29-1	TRBJ2-5	CSVDLTGTFCQETQYF	TGCAGCGTTGACCTGACCGGGACATTTTGTCAAGAGACCCAGTACTTC
NA	TRBD1	TRBV19	TRBJ1-3	CASSPLGTGRGNTIYF	TGTGCCAGTAGTCCATTGGGGACAGGGAGAGGAAACACCATATATTTT